These 20 T cell receptor beta chains came from one sample sequenced in a study of blood T cell repertoires in COVID-19. Sequencing was performed with immunoSEQ multiplex PCR; in TCRdb, only in-frame clones are kept and a portion is missing. The table has 200,000 to 300,000 clones, 70% to 90% seen once. The sample was peripheral blood. These receptors originate from an older woman with COVID-19, enrolled during active disease.

The chain has TRBV18 and TRBJ1-2, with D hard to call. CDR1 is KGHSH and CDR2 is LQKENI in the germline V gene. V lost 0 bases to trimming and J lost 8 bases, with 10 bases between them. The CDR3 spans 13 residues. The CDR3, as DNA: TGTGCCAGCTCACCACCGCGAGGTCGGGGCTACACCTTC. It encodes CASSPPRGRGYTF.

The chain has TRBV24-1 and TRBJ2-2; 8 bases map to TRBD1. J was trimmed by 0 bases and V by 4 bases; bases with no gene match: 6. The CDR3 length is 17 residues. Germline V lookup: CDR1 KGHDR, CDR2 SFDVKD. CDR3 sequence reads: CATSDEAGGANTGELFF. The CDR3 coding sequence is TGTGCCACCAGTGACGAAGCAGGGGGCGCGAACACCGGGGAGCTGTTTTTT.

V gene TRBV19 combines with J gene TRBJ2-1, with D maybe TRBD1 (6 bases). This CDR3 contains 14 residues. The V end lost 5 bases, the J end lost 6 bases, and 14 bases lay between the germline ends. Germline lookup yields CDR1 LNHDA and CDR2 SQIVND (reference sequence). CDR3 region: CASSPIGQINEQFF. The DNA for the CDR3 is TGTGCCAGTAGTCCAATAGGACAGATCAATGAGCAGTTCTTC.

The genes are TRBV5-4 and TRBJ2-5; D is undetermined. With 2 bases removed from V and 7 bases from J, the gap between germline ends came to 15 bases. The length of the CDR3 is 14 residues. Germline V gene lookup returns CDR1 SGHNT and CDR2 YYREEE (reference sequence). CDR3 DNA sequence: TGTGCCAGCAGCTTTTTCCGGCTAGAAGGGACCCAGTACTTC. Encoded protein: CASSFFRLEGTQYF.

The rearrangement uses TRBV11-2 and TRBJ1-1, with D tentatively TRBD1 (6 bases). V gave up 5 bases and J gave up 4 bases, with 8 bases separating them. The length of the CDR3 is 12 residues. Germline values: CDR1 SGHAT, CDR2 FQNNGV. CDR3 sequence reads: CASSLRGTEAFF. For the CDR3, the DNA is TGTGCCAGCAGCCTCAGGGGCACTGAAGCTTTCTTT.

This clone has a handful of counts. The genes are TRBV10-1 and TRBJ2-2; no firm D call. Deletions cut 3 bases from V and 1 base from J, with 6 bases between. Germline CDR1 and CDR2: WNHNN and SYGVQD (reference sequence). There are 14 residues in the CDR3. The CDR3 region is CASSERQNTGELFF. The CDR3 DNA reads TGCGCCAGCAGTGAACGACAGAACACCGGGGAGCTGTTTTTT.

J is TRBJ2-1 and V is TRBV6-1; weak D call: TRBD2 (6 bases). V gave up 5 bases and J gave up 2 bases, with 16 bases separating them. The CDR3 runs to 16 residues. Germline V gene sequence: CDR1 MNHNS, CDR2 SASEGT. The CDR3 loop is CASSKGRDLAYNEQFF. The CDR3 DNA sequence: TGTGCCAGCAGTAAAGGCCGGGACTTAGCCTACAATGAGCAGTTCTTC.

This clone was seen a single time. The J gene is TRBJ1-1, the V gene TRBV2; possibly TRBD1 for D (5 bases). With 7 bases removed from V and 6 bases from J, the gap between germline ends came to 12 bases. The CDR3 runs to 12 residues. Germline loops: CDR1 SNHLY, CDR2 FYNNEI. CDR3 loop: CASTGDHSEAFF. The CDR3, as DNA: TGTGCCAGCACGGGGGACCACTCTGAAGCTTTCTTT.

This chain uses TRBV5-1 with TRBJ1-1; possible D gene TRBD1, 5 bases. CDR3 length: 13 residues. Trimming took off 3 bases at V and 8 bases at J, with 14 bases between the two ends. Germline values: CDR1 SGHRS, CDR2 YFSETQ. The CDR3 DNA reads as TGCGCCAGCAGCTGGGGGGGAGACAGAGAAGCTTTCTTT. This translates into CASSWGGDREAFF.

The chain uses TRBV7-2 and TRBJ2-1, with a tentative D call TRBD1 (6 bases). Germline loops: CDR1 SGHTA, CDR2 FQGNSA. The V gene lost 4 bases and the J gene lost 7 bases, with 8 bases spanning the gap. The CDR3 is 12 residues long. The CDR3 spells CASSWTVNEQFF. DNA of the CDR3: TGTGCCAGCAGCTGGACAGTGAATGAGCAGTTCTTC.

This clone was seen just once. V is TRBV24-1 and J is TRBJ2-2, with a tentative D call TRBD1 (5 bases). V was trimmed by 7 bases and J by 3 bases, leaving 11 bases between them. The CDR3 has 14 residues. Germline CDR1 and CDR2: KGHDR and SFDVKD. CDR3 in amino acids: CATRDTRDTGELFF. For the CDR3, the DNA is TGTGCCACCAGGGACACCCGCGACACCGGGGAGCTGTTTTTT.

The CDR3 region has the DNA TGCAGCGTTGTTCCCATAGATACGCAGTATTTT. Its translation is CSVVPIDTQYF. The chain couples TRBV29-1 to TRBJ2-3; no clear D gene. V was trimmed by 4 bases and J by 5 bases, leaving 7 bases between them. The CDR3 spans 11 residues. The germline CDR1 and CDR2 sequences are SQVTM and ANQGSEA.

This clone has a single count. The J gene is TRBJ2-3, the V gene TRBV4-2, with D possibly matching TRBD2 (6 bases). The CDR3 length is 15 residues. The germline V and J ends were trimmed by 1 base and 2 bases, with 10 bases remaining between them. In germline, CDR1 is LGHNA, CDR2 YNFKEQ. DNA for the CDR3: TGTGCCAGCAGCCAAGTCCTAGCGTTCACAGATACGCAGTATTTT. Residues: CASSQVLAFTDTQYF.

CDR3 region: CASSSSGTGANVLTF. The CDR3 nucleotides read TGTGCCAGTAGCTCTTCGGGGACTGGGGCCAACGTCCTGACTTTC. The rearrangement links TRBV19 to TRBJ2-6, with D possibly being TRBD2 (5 bases). The V end lost 6 bases, the J end lost 2 bases, and 11 bases lay between the germline ends. The CDR3 totals 15 residues. From germline, CDR1 is LNHDA and CDR2 SQIVND (reference sequence).

There are a few counts of this clone. The J gene is TRBJ2-7, the V gene TRBV28, with 7 bases identical to TRBD2. The V gene's germline CDR1 is MDHEN and CDR2 SYDVKM. Germline trimming cut 8 bases from V and 4 bases from J; bases unmatched to any gene: 5. The CDR3 runs to 12 residues. The CDR3: CASLGRPYEQYF. The CDR3 DNA follows: TGTGCCAGCCTCGGGAGGCCTTACGAGCAGTACTTC. The whole variable domain, remainder taken from reference TRBV28 and TRBJ2-7, is DVKVTQSSRYLVKRTGEKVFLECVQDMDHENMFWYRQDPGLGLRLIYFSYDVKMKEKGDIPEGYSVSREKKERFSLILESASTNQTSMYLCASLGRPYEQYFGPGTRLTVT.

This clone was seen a few times. The chain joins TRBV9 to TRBJ1-2; TRBD1 matches 8 bases. The CDR3 totals 14 residues. The J segment lost 1 base and the V segment lost 4 bases, leaving 3 bases of the junction unmatched. Per germline, CDR1 SGDLS and CDR2 YYNGEE. CDR3 region: CASSPGQGNYGYTF. The CDR3 DNA reads as TGTGCCAGCAGCCCTGGACAGGGTAACTATGGCTACACCTTC.

V gene TRBV19 combines with J gene TRBJ2-1, with D maybe TRBD1 (5 bases). Germline V CDR1 and CDR2: LNHDA, SQIVND (reference sequence). V was trimmed by 4 bases and J by 5 bases, leaving 9 bases between them. This CDR3 region has 13 residues. DNA for the CDR3: TGTGCCAGTAGTACCCGCAGGGACAATGAGCAGTTCTTC. Translation: CASSTRRDNEQFF.

This clone was observed a few times. This chain joins TRBV9 and TRBJ2-5; TRBD2 is a possible D gene (5 bases). Trimming left V 0 bases short and J 5 bases short, with 14 bases between. The CDR3 contains 15 residues. Germline V lookup: CDR1 SGDLS, CDR2 YYNGEE. The CDR3 loop is CASSVEASSGETQYF. The CDR3 nucleotides are TGTGCCAGCAGCGTAGAGGCCAGCTCGGGGGAGACCCAGTACTTC.

As to this clone: Different DNA sequences within this sample yield the same CDR3. The V gene is TRBV7-2, the J gene TRBJ1-2; D is uncertain. CDR1 is SGHTA and CDR2 is FQGNSA in the germline V gene. The CDR3 length is 14 residues. The V end lost 1 base, the J end lost 5 bases, and 11 bases lay between the germline ends. The CDR3 coding sequence is TGTGCCAGCAGCTTAGGTGGCATGACTTATGGCTACACCTTC. Its protein product is CASSLGGMTYGYTF.

The chain recombines TRBV6-2 or TRBV6-3 with TRBJ1-5; possibly TRBD1 for D (5 bases). Trimming removed 4 bases from V and 6 bases from J, with 10 bases in between. The CDR3 covers 13 residues. Per the germline V gene, CDR1 is MNHEY and CDR2 is SVGEGT. The CDR3 DNA is TGTGCCAGCAGTTTCGTCACAGGTCAGCCCCAGCATTTT. Translation: CASSFVTGQPQHF.